Reported below is one T cell receptor (beta chain). Only in-frame clones appear in the TCRdb table, and some are missing; sequencing was by immunoSEQ multiplex PCR. The data show under 350,000 clones, about 89% seen once. V was pared by 7 bases and J by 3 bases, with 18 bases between. This CDR3 contains 15 residues. Germline CDR1 MNHEY, CDR2 SVGAGI. The sample belongs to a study of blood T cell repertoires in COVID-19. Material: peripheral blood. This chain uses TRBV6-5 with TRBJ1-2, with TRBD1 as a possible D gene (6 bases). This receptor was identified in a man in his forties or fifties with acute or convalescent COVID-19. The DNA for the CDR3 is TGTGCCAGCACCACCTACCGGGGGGCCGACTATGGCTACACCTTC. This sequence encodes CASTTYRGADYGYTF.